These 25 T cell receptor beta chains were sequenced from one sample in a study of spatial heterogeneity in lung cancer. Each CDR3 protein gets one entry after TCRdb re-called the 5' RACE reads with MiXCR. The table has around 25,000 distinct CDR3 sequences, 9.5% to 15% seen once; the top ten hold around 23%. Time point denoted: sample taken at primary tumor resection. Unsorted whole RNA of tumor, nontumor lung or frozen PBMC was sequenced. Specimen: PBMCs, collected at surgery. The receptors originated from a female donor with early-stage non-small cell lung cancer.

This clonotype has a count of ten or more. The J gene is TRBJ1-1, the V gene TRBV7-9; 7 nucleotides agree with TRBD1. V dropped 3 bases and J dropped 5; count of bases not matched to a gene: 3. CDR1 is SEHNR and CDR2 is FQNEAQ in the germline V gene (reference sequence). The CDR3 covers 13 residues. The CDR3 sequence is CASSLDRYTEAFF. CDR3 in DNA: TGTGCCAGCAGCTTGGACAGGTATACTGAAGCTTTCTTT.

This clonotype was observed many times. The chain is built from TRBV4-3 and TRBJ2-1; D unresolved. Trimming removed 1 base at V and 10 bases at J, with 14 bases between. The CDR3 spans 14 residues. The germline CDR1 and CDR2 sequences are LGHNA and YSLEER. The CDR3 reads CASSQVYPPREQFF. The CDR3 DNA sequence: TGCGCCAGCAGCCAAGTGTACCCTCCCCGAGAGCAGTTCTTC.

By sample fraction, this clonotype is medium-sized. The chain joins TRBV5-5 to TRBJ2-1; possibly TRBD1 for D (5 bases). V lost 0 bases and J 2 bases, leaving 9 bases between the germline ends. Germline loops: CDR1 SGHKS, CDR2 YYEKEE (reference sequence). CDR3 size: 15 residues. The CDR3 region is CASSLGGATYNEQFF. The CDR3, as DNA: TGTGCCAGCAGCTTGGGGGGCGCCACCTACAATGAGCAGTTCTTC.

The chain uses TRBV6-6 and TRBJ2-5; 7 bases agree with TRBD1. Germline V gene sequence: CDR1 MNHNY, CDR2 SVGAGI (reference sequence). V lost 0 bases, J lost 7 bases, and 5 bases stayed unmatched. The CDR3 has 14 residues. The DNA for the CDR3 is TGTGCCAGCAGTTACTCTACCAACAGGGGGACCCAGTACTTC. Encoded protein: CASSYSTNRGTQYF.

This clonotype was picked up many times. The V gene is TRBV4-1, the J gene TRBJ2-7, with no clear D. CDR1 and CDR2 (germline): MGHRA, YSYEKL. Trimming left V 0 bases short and J 4 bases short, with 10 bases between. The CDR3 loop spans 14 amino acids. The CDR3 loop is CASSQDEALYEQYF. The CDR3 nucleotides are TGCGCCAGCAGCCAAGACGAAGCCCTATACGAGCAGTACTTC.

This clonotype was seen ten or more times. The chain is built from TRBV7-2 and TRBJ1-1; possibly TRBD1 for D (6 bases). The germline V gene encodes CDR1 SGHTA and CDR2 FQGNSA. The germline V and J ends were trimmed by 5 bases and 10 bases, with 17 bases remaining between them. The CDR3 totals 13 residues. The CDR3 nucleotides are TGTGCCAGCAGCCAGGGGAACCTAGGGGGAGCTTTCTTT. This gives the protein CASSQGNLGGAFF.

Turning to this clonotype: Possible read error: a much larger clone is one base away. This chain links TRBV20-1 with TRBJ2-5; 8 nucleotides line up with TRBD2. Germline V CDR1 and CDR2: DFQATT, SNEGSKA (reference sequence). The CDR3 has 12 residues. The CDR3 sequence is CSVPRGEETRYF. The DNA of the CDR3 is TGCAGTGTACCGCGGGGGGAAGAGACCCGGTACTTC.

The table lists this clonotype with a few counts. The J gene is TRBJ2-5, the V gene TRBV24-1; D remains unclear. The germline V and J ends were trimmed by 4 bases and 5 bases, with 13 bases remaining between them. Germline values: CDR1 KGHDR, CDR2 SFDVKD. The CDR3 length is 14 residues. CDR3 nucleotide sequence: TGTGCCACCAGTGACTCTGACAAGGGTGAGACCCAGTACTTC. Amino acids: CATSDSDKGETQYF.

V and J are TRBV7-6 and TRBJ2-4; 9 bases fit TRBD1. Trimming at V came to 4 bases and at J to 7 bases, leaving 2 bases not matched to a gene. The length of the CDR3 is 13 residues. From germline, CDR1 is SGHVS and CDR2 FNYEAQ. The CDR3 loop reads CASSYDRGNIQYF. Written as DNA, the CDR3 is TGTGCCAGCAGCTACGACAGGGGGAACATTCAGTACTTC.

The chain carries TRBV20-1 and TRBJ2-1, with 9 bases lining up with TRBD2. Germline V lookup: CDR1 DFQATT, CDR2 SNEGSKA (reference sequence). CDR3 length equals 17 residues. J gave up 6 bases and V 6 bases, and 18 bases lay outside the gene matches. In DNA form, the CDR3 reads TGCAGTGCCCCGCTAGCGGGAAGTAGGGGACAGCGCAATGAGCAGTTCTTC. Amino acids: CSAPLAGSRGQRNEQFF.

This clonotype has at least ten counts. The CDR3 sequence: CASTSSSGRGQETQYF. The CDR3 DNA reads TGTGCCAGCACTTCATCATCGGGTCGGGGGCAAGAGACCCAGTACTTC. This sequence joins TRBV27 and TRBJ2-5, with a weak D call TRBD2 (6 bases). The CDR3 has 16 residues. With 7 bases removed from V and 2 bases from J, the gap between germline ends came to 20 bases. The germline V gene encodes CDR1 MNHEY and CDR2 SMNVEV (reference sequence).

The chain is built from TRBV3-1 and TRBJ1-4; D possibly corresponds to TRBD1 (6 bases). The CDR3 spans 15 residues. Trimming pared 4 bases from V and 6 bases from J, leaving 15 bases between. CDR1 and CDR2 from the germline V gene are LGHDT and YNNKEL (reference sequence). The CDR3 sequence: CASSLKWGADEKLFF. CDR3 nucleotides: TGTGCCAGCAGCCTGAAGTGGGGGGCTGATGAAAAACTGTTTTTT.

The sample holds many counts of this clonotype. The chain carries TRBV15 and TRBJ1-6, with D unclear. V gave up 2 bases and J gave up 8 bases, with 4 bases separating them. This CDR3 has 12 amino acids. Germline V gene lookup returns CDR1 LNHNV and CDR2 YYDKDF (reference sequence). As DNA, the CDR3 is TGTGCCACCAGCAGAAGGGATTCACCCCTCCACTTT. It yields the protein CATSRRDSPLHF.

This clonotype was detected a few times. The chain employs TRBV27 and TRBJ2-7, with TRBD1 identical over 8 bases. V was pared by 10 bases and J by 5 bases, with 10 bases of the junction left unmatched. The CDR3 runs 13 residues. CDR1 and CDR2 (germline): MNHEY, SMNVEV (reference sequence). CDR3 in DNA: TGTGCCACCCTGGGCCAGGGGGCCCACGAGCAGTACTTC. Translation: CATLGQGAHEQYF.

A few counts support this clonotype. The V call is TRBV20-1, the J call TRBJ2-3, with 8 positions matching TRBD2. Per the germline V gene, CDR1 is DFQATT and CDR2 is SNEGSKA (reference sequence). The V and J ends lost 4 bases and 3 bases, in that order; junction bases with no gene match: 3. The CDR3 covers 13 residues. The CDR3 DNA reads TGCAGTGCTACGGCGGGGGGTACAGATACGCAGTATTTT. Translation gives CSATAGGTDTQYF.

This clonotype was detected ten times or more. V is TRBV7-9 and J is TRBJ2-1, with D possibly being TRBD2 (5 bases). With 5 bases removed from V and 9 bases from J, the gap between germline ends came to 8 bases. The germline V gene has CDR1 SEHNR and CDR2 FQNEAQ (reference sequence). The length of the CDR3 is 11 residues. The CDR3 sequence is CASSGSGEQFF. The CDR3 DNA sequence: TGTGCCAGCAGCGGAAGCGGTGAGCAGTTCTTC.

This clonotype was found many times. J is TRBJ1-4 and V is TRBV19, with D tentatively TRBD1 (6 bases). The germline gives CDR1 LNHDA, CDR2 SQIVND (reference sequence). There are 13 residues in the CDR3. Trimming cost V 7 bases and J 4 bases, with 10 bases left between them. The CDR3 here is CASNTGHNEKLFF. CDR3 coding DNA: TGTGCCAGTAACACAGGGCATAATGAAAAACTGTTTTTT. Looking up the rest from reference TRBV19 and TRBJ1-4 gives the full variable domain: DGGITQSPKYLFRKEGQNVTLSCEQNLNHDAMYWYRQDPGQGLRLIYYSQIVNDFQKGDIAEGYSVSREKKESFPLTVTSAQKNPTAFYLCASNTGHNEKLFFGSGTQLSVL.

This clonotype occurred many times. This rearrangement joins TRBV28 to TRBJ1-5; no clear D. This CDR3 is 12 amino acids long. Trimming took 4 bases from V and 6 from J, leaving 7 bases between them. The germline gives CDR1 MDHEN, CDR2 SYDVKM. CDR3 sequence reads: CASSYGGQPQHF. In DNA, the CDR3 is TGTGCCAGCAGTTACGGAGGTCAGCCCCAGCATTTT. The entire variable domain, with the rest obtained from reference TRBV28 and TRBJ1-5, is as follows: DVKVTQSSRYLVKRTGEKVFLECVQDMDHENMFWYRQDPGLGLRLIYFSYDVKMKEKGDIPEGYSVSREKKERFSLILESASTNQTSMYLCASSYGGQPQHFGDGTRLSIL.

This clonotype was observed at least ten times. This sequence joins TRBV6-5 and TRBJ2-7; D remains ambiguous. The CDR3 is 14 residues long. V was shortened by 0 bases and J by 5 bases, with 11 bases between the two germline ends. The germline CDR1 and CDR2 sequences are MNHEY and SVGAGI. The CDR3: CASSYSGFRHEQYV. Written as DNA, the CDR3 is TGTGCCAGCAGTTACTCAGGGTTTAGGCACGAGCAGTACGTC.

This clonotype was recorded at least ten times. The gene calls are TRBV20-1 and TRBJ2-1, with D hard to call. CDR1 DFQATT and CDR2 SNEGSKA come from the germline V gene (reference sequence). The V end was cut by 6 bases, the J end by 8 bases, with 17 bases between. The CDR3 spans 13 residues. CDR3 sequence: CSAVGMNRDEQFF. DNA of the CDR3: TGCAGTGCGGTTGGGATGAATAGGGATGAGCAGTTCTTC.

Only a few counts were recorded for this clonotype. The chain joins TRBV5-1 to TRBJ1-5; no clear D. V was pared by 1 base and J by 3 bases, with 11 bases between. Looked up from germline, CDR1 is SGHRS and CDR2 is YFSETQ. The CDR3 is 15 amino acids. Here the CDR3 reads CASSLSGSLNQPQHF. Here the CDR3 DNA reads TGCGCCAGCAGCTTGTCCGGCTCGCTCAATCAGCCCCAGCATTTT.

This clonotype was found many times. The V and J genes are TRBV12-3 or TRBV12-4 and TRBJ2-1, with 7 bases that match TRBD2. The ends lost 5 bases at V and 7 bases at J; junction bases unmatched: 8. The CDR3 consists of 14 residues. For the CDR3, the DNA is TGTGCCAGCAGTCTTACGGGGGGAAGTAATGAGCAGTTCTTC. Encoded protein: CASSLTGGSNEQFF.

This clonotype has ten or more counts. The CDR3 DNA reads TGTGCCAGCAGCTTCGACCCTTCCTACAATGAGCAGTTCTTC. It translates to CASSFDPSYNEQFF. The chain employs TRBV11-1 and TRBJ2-1; D is unclear. The V and J ends lost 3 bases and 1 base respectively, with 7 bases between them. The germline V gene encodes CDR1 SGHAT and CDR2 FQDESV (reference sequence). The CDR3 totals 14 residues. The entire variable domain, with the rest obtained from reference TRBV11-1 and TRBJ2-1, is as follows: EAEVAQSPRYKITEKSQAVAFWCDPISGHATLYWYRQILGQGPELLVQFQDESVVDDSQLPKDRFSAERLKGVDSTLKIQPAELGDSAMYLCASSFDPSYNEQFFGPGTRLTVL.

Ten or more counts support this clonotype. This rearrangement joins TRBV9 to TRBJ2-2; D is unclear. The V end lost 0 bases, the J end lost 5 bases, and 5 bases lay between the germline ends. The CDR3 consists of 13 residues. CDR1 is SGDLS, CDR2 YYNGEE, per germline. The CDR3 is CASSVGGTGELFF. The DNA of the CDR3 is TGTGCCAGCAGCGTAGGTGGAACCGGGGAGCTGTTTTTT.

The chain uses TRBV14 and TRBJ2-7; D is tentatively TRBD1 or TRBD2 (5 bases each). Trimming took 1 base from V and 9 from J, leaving 13 bases between them. This CDR3 spans 13 amino acids. The germline gives CDR1 SGHDN, CDR2 FVKESK. For the CDR3, the DNA is TGTGCCAGCAGCCAAGCAGGGACCTCTGGGCAGTACTTC. This translates into CASSQAGTSGQYF.